The 13 T cell receptor beta chains reported below all come from one sample, sequenced in a study of T-cell memory formation after mild COVID-19 (dated by TCRdb to the early 2020s). The library was made by 5' RACE. TCRdb lists the instrument as Illumina NovaSeq 6000. TCRdb's own reprocessing of the public reads used fastp at Q25 and MiXCR and kept productive beta chains. Every distinct CDR3 protein forms one entry, paired with its most common genes and DNA. The sample profile shows 550,000 to 700,000 distinct CDR3 sequences; approximately 15% of them were found once. The top ten clones comprise less than 10% of the sample. Sequenced material: PBMCs or a T cell subset sorted from them (not recorded which). These receptors originate from an adult woman who had mild COVID-19 (a few samples of this study predate the infection). The sample titles of this study are shuffled in the database, so cell type and time point are left out; the donor was told from shared clones.

The genes are TRBV6-5 and TRBJ1-5; 8 nucleotides align to TRBD1. The CDR3 has 15 residues. CDR1 and CDR2 (germline): MNHEY, SVGAGI. Losses at the gene ends were 5 bases for V and 2 bases for J; bases not matched to a gene: 5. CDR3 coding DNA: TGTGCCAGCAGTAACAGGGGGTATGGCAATCAGCCCCAGCATTTT. It specifies CASSNRGYGNQPQHF.

The V gene is TRBV24-1, the J gene TRBJ1-1; possible D gene TRBD1, 5 bases. V lost 0 bases and J lost 1, with 11 bases in between. The CDR3 loop spans 16 amino acids. CDR1 and CDR2 (germline): KGHDR, SFDVKD. CDR3 DNA: TGTGCCACCAGTGATTTGCAGAGGACAAGGAACACTGAAGCTTTCTTT. It yields the protein CATSDLQRTRNTEAFF.

This clonotype appeared a few times. CDR3 sequence: CASSWEGSASGSWFEQFF. DNA for the CDR3: TGTGCCAGCTCGTGGGAGGGGTCGGCTAGCGGGAGTTGGTTTGAGCAGTTCTTC. This chain connects TRBV27 to TRBJ2-1; the match to TRBD2 covers 10 bases. V was clipped by 8 bases and J by 9 bases; unmatched bases: 22. Per germline, CDR1 MNHEY and CDR2 SMNVEV (reference sequence). The CDR3 spans 18 residues.

V gene TRBV7-2 combines with J gene TRBJ2-1, with 10 bases matching TRBD2. There are 17 residues in the CDR3. Germline values: CDR1 SGHTA, CDR2 FQGNSA. V was pared by 0 bases and J by 10 bases, with 12 bases of the junction left unmatched. The CDR3 nucleotides read TGTGCCAGCAGCTTAGCACCCCGGACTAGCGGCGGCGGGGAGCAGTTCTTC. Its translation is CASSLAPRTSGGGEQFF.

In its sample, this clonotype was seen many times. The V and J genes are TRBV5-1 and TRBJ2-7; 10 positions agree with TRBD1. CDR1 and CDR2 (germline): SGHRS, YFSETQ. The trim removed 3 bases at V and 1 base at J, leaving 4 bases unmatched. CDR3 length: 15 residues. CDR3 loop: CASSSRQGASYEQYF. CDR3 coding DNA: TGCGCCAGCAGCTCTAGACAGGGGGCTTCCTACGAGCAGTACTTC.

This clonotype was seen more than once but under ten times. The gene calls are TRBV24-1 and TRBJ2-7; 10 bases align to TRBD1. This CDR3 has 15 amino acids. CDR1 and CDR2 from the germline V gene are KGHDR and SFDVKD. J lost 4 bases, V lost 5 bases, and 7 bases had no gene match. The CDR3 reads CATSGTGTGEYEQYF. The CDR3 DNA sequence: TGTGCCACCAGTGGGACCGGGACAGGGGAGTACGAGCAGTACTTC.

A single count supports this clonotype. J is TRBJ2-7 and V is TRBV4-1; D call uncertain. The CDR3 consists of 14 residues. The V gene's germline CDR1 is MGHRA and CDR2 YSYEKL. V was pared by 4 bases and J by 4 bases, with 14 bases between. The CDR3 nucleotides are TGCGCCAGCAGCCGAAGCCCTGACCATTACGAGCAGTACTTC. Its translation is CASSRSPDHYEQYF.

This clonotype turned up a few times. The rearrangement links TRBV7-9 to TRBJ2-1; 8 bases line up with TRBD1. The CDR3 runs 15 residues. Trimming took 5 bases from V and 6 from J; bases not matched to a gene: 9. Per the germline V gene, CDR1 is SEHNR and CDR2 is FQNEAQ (reference sequence). CDR3: CASSAGQGRRNEQFF. CDR3 nucleotides: TGTGCCAGCAGCGCTGGACAGGGAAGACGCAATGAGCAGTTCTTC.

The V gene is TRBV12-5, the J gene TRBJ2-5; 9 positions match TRBD2. V lost 5 bases to trimming and J lost 4 bases; unmatched junction nucleotides: 14. The CDR3 has 17 residues. Germline CDR1 LGHNT, CDR2 FRNRAP. The CDR3 nucleotides read TGTGCTAGTGGTCCTAACTGGGTAGCGGGAGAGGGAGAGACCCAGTACTTC. It encodes CASGPNWVAGEGETQYF.

The rearrangement joins TRBV7-2 to TRBJ1-1; weak D call: TRBD1 (5 bases). The CDR3 extends over 17 amino acids. CDR1 is SGHTA and CDR2 is FQGNSA in the germline V gene. The V and J ends lost 5 bases and 1 base respectively, with 20 bases between them. The CDR3 DNA sequence: TGTGCCAGCAGCATACGGACGAGGGGCGAATCGAACACTGAAGCTTTCTTT. Encoded protein: CASSIRTRGESNTEAFF.

The V and J genes are TRBV5-1 and TRBJ1-6, with a possible D match to TRBD1 (5 bases). Germline CDR1 reads SGHRS; CDR2 reads YFSETQ. Deletions cut 4 bases from V and 7 bases from J, with 12 bases between. This CDR3 comprises 14 residues. CDR3 sequence (DNA): TGCGCCAGCAGCGGCGGACAAGGCAATTCACCCCTCCACTTT. Its protein is CASSGGQGNSPLHF.

This clonotype was seen a few times. The rearrangement joins TRBV30 to TRBJ1-1; unclear D gene. Germline values: CDR1 GTSNPN, CDR2 SVGIG (reference sequence). V was shortened by 0 bases and J by 5 bases, with 16 bases between the two germline ends. The CDR3 has 15 amino acids. CDR3 protein: CAWSVLGSPGTEAFF. As DNA, the CDR3 is TGTGCCTGGAGTGTACTAGGTTCCCCCGGGACTGAAGCTTTCTTT.

The genes are TRBV24-1 and TRBJ1-5; TRBD1 is a possible D gene (5 bases). This CDR3 has 12 amino acids. Between the trimmed V and J ends, which lost 9 bases and 7 bases, there was a span of 12 bases. The V gene's germline CDR1 is KGHDR and CDR2 SFDVKD. As DNA, the CDR3 is TGTGCCACCGGGGGTTGGGGGCAGCCCCAGCATTTT. This codes for CATGGWGQPQHF.